This T cell receptor beta chain was identified in a study of PD-1 blockade in classical Hodgkin lymphoma. Study observations and caveats: The origin of the repertoire differences remains undefined, with disease activity or prior therapy as possible causes. Newly diagnosed patients had baseline TCR diversity that was reportedly lower than that of healthy donors.

Sample time point: newly diagnosed, previously untreated cHL patient sample. Untreated, newly diagnosed classical Hodgkin lymphoma PBMCs were comparators. In regard to this clone: The antigen remains unidentified.

The assay was immunoSEQ multiplex PCR, and TCRdb's table has in-frame clones only and misses some. The sample lists fewer than 90,000 clones; 85% to 95% were seen once. Germline V gene sequence: CDR1 MNHNY, CDR2 SVGAGI (reference sequence). The CDR3 covers 12 residues. Trimming shortened V by 7 bases and J by 3 bases, and 9 bases separated the two germline ends. The receptor comes from a human donor with classical Hodgkin lymphoma. The sample consisted of peripheral blood mononuclear cells (PBMCs). The rearrangement uses TRBV6-6 and TRBJ1-1; tentatively, D is TRBD1 (5 bases). In DNA form, the CDR3 reads TGTGCCAGCACTTTAGGGGACACTGAAGCTTTCTTT. Its translation: CASTLGDTEAFF.